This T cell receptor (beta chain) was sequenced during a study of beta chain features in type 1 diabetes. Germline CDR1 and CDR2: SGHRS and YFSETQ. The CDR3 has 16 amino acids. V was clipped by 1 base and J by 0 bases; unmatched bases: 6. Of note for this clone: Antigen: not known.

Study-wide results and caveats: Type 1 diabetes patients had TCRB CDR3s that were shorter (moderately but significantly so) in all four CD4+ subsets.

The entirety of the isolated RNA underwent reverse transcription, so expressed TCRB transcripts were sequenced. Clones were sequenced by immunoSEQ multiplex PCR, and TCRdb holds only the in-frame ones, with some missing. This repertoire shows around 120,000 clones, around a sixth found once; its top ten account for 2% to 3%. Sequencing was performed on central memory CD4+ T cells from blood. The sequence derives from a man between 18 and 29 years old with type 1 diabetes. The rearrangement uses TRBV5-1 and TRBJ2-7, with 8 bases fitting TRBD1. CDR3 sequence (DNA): TGCGCCAGCAGCTTGTCAGGGGGCTCTAGCTCCTACGAGCAGTACTTC. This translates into CASSLSGGSSSYEQYF.